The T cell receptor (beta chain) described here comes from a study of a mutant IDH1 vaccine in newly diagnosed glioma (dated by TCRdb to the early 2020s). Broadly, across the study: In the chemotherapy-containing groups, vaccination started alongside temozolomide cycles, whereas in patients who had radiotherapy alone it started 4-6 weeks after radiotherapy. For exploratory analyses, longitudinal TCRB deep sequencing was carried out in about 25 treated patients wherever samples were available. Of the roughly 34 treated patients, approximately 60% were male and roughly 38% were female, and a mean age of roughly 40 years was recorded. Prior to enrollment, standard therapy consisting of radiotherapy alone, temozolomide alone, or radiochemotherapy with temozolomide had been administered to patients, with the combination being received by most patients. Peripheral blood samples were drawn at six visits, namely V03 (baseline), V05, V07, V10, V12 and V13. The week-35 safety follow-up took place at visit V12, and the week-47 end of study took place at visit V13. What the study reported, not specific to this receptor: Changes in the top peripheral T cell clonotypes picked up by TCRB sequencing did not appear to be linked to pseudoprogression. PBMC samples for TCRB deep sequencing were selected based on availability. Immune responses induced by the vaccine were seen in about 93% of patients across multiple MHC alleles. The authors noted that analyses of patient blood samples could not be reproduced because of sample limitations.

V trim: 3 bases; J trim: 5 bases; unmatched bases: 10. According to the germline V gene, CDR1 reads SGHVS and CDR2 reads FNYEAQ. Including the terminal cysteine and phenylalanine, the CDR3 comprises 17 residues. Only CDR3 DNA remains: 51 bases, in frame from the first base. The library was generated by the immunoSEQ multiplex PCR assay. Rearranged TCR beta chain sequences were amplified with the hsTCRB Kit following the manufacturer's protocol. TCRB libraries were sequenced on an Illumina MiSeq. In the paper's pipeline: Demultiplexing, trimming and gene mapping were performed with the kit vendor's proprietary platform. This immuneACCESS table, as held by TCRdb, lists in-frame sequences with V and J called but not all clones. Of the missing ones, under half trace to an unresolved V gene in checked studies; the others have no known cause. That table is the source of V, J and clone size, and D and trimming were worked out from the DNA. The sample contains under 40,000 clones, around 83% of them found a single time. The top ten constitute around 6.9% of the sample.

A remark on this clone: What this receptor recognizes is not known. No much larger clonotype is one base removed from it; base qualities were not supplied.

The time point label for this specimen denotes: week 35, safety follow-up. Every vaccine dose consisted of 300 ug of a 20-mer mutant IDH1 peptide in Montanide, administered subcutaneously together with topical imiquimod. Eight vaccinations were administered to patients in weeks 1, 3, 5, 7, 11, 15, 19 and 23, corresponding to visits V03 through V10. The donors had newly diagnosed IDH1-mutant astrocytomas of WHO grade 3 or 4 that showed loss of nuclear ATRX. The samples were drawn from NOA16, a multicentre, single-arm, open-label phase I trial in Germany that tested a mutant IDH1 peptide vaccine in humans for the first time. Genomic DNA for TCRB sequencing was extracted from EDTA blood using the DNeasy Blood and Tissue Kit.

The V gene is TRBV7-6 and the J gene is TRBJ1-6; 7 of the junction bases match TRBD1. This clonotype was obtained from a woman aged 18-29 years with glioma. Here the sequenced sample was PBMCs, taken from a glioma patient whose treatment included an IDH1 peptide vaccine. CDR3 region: CASSLATGAGNNSPLHF. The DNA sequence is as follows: TGTGCCAGCAGCTTGGCTACAGGGGCCGGGAATAATTCACCCCTCCACTTT. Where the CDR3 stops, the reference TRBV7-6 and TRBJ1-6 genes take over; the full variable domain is GAGVSQSPRYKVTKRGQDVALRCDPISGHVSLYWYRQALGQGPEFLTYFNYEAQQDKSGLPNDRFSAERPEGSISTLTIQRTEQRDSAMYRCASSLATGAGNNSPLHFGNGTRLTVT.